This T cell receptor beta chain emerged from a study of type 1 and type 2 diabetes patients. Overall study: The cohort mixed type 1 diabetes, type 2 diabetes and nondiabetic donors. Magnetic bead positive selection isolated CD4+ or CD8+ T cells from PBMCs. The whole study generated about 19 million paired-end reads.

Amplification started from genomic DNA. The TCR beta CDR3 region was amplified using 30 forward and 13 reverse primers. One entry per CDR3 protein, called by TCRdb with MiXCR from the multiplex PCR reads. The sample yields 250,000 to 300,000 distinct CDR3 sequences, approximately 45% seen once. Standard classification criteria confirmed type 1 or type 2 diabetes in all patients. Deletions cut 1 base from V and 10 bases from J, with 13 bases between. Germline CDR1 is SGHTA and CDR2 is FQGNSA. This CDR3 is 13 amino acids long. This clonotype was obtained from a young man with type 2 diabetes. The chain combines TRBV7-2 with TRBJ1-1; tentative D call: TRBD1 (5 bases). The sample taken for sequencing was peripheral blood mononuclear cells (PBMCs). The CDR3 sequence: CASSLGDSLLAFF. DNA for the CDR3: TGTGCCAGCAGCTTAGGGGACTCCCTGCTAGCTTTCTTT.